This T cell receptor (beta chain) emerged from a study of blood T cell repertoires in COVID-19. Study as a whole: In each case, the material was cDNA or gDNA derived from T cells, B-cell-depleted T cells, or PBMCs.

Under the authors' procedure: It was from reference gene primer amplification that nucleated cell counts were estimated. Clones were sequenced by immunoSEQ multiplex PCR, and TCRdb holds only the in-frame ones, with some missing. V and J calls and clone size are those listed in that table; D and trimming were worked out from the DNA. Of fewer than 350,000 clones listed, approximately 85% were seen once; the top ten hold 9.4%. Sequences were obtained from peripheral blood. The sequence was collected from a man aged 18 to 30 with active or convalescent COVID-19.

CDR3 in DNA: TGCAGCGTTGTCGGGCAGGGGAACACCGGGGAGCTGTTTTTT. Translated, it gives CSVVGQGNTGELFF. The V gene is TRBV29-1, the J gene TRBJ2-2, with TRBD1 as a possible D gene (5 bases). The ends were cut back, 4 bases at V and 1 base at J, with 10 bases in the middle. This CDR3 comprises 14 residues. CDR1 is SQVTM and CDR2 is ANQGSEA in the germline V gene.